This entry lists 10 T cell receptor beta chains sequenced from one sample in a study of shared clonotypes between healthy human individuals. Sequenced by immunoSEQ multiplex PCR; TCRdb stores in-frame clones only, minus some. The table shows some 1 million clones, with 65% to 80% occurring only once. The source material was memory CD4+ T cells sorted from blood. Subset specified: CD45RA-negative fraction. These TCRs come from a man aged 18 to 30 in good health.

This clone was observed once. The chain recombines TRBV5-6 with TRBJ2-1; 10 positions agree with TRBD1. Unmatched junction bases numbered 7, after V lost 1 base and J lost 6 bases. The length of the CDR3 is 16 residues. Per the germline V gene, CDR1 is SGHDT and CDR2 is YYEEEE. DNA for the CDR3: TGTGCCAGCAGCTTGATGGGACAGGGGAAGTTCAATGAGCAGTTCTTC. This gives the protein CASSLMGQGKFNEQFF.

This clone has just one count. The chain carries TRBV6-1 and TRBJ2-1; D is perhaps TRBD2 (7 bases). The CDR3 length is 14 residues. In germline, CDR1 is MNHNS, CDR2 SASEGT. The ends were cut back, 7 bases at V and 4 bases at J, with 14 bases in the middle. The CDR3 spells CASTKGGLYNEQFF. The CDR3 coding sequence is TGTGCCAGCACCAAAGGGGGACTATACAATGAGCAGTTCTTC.

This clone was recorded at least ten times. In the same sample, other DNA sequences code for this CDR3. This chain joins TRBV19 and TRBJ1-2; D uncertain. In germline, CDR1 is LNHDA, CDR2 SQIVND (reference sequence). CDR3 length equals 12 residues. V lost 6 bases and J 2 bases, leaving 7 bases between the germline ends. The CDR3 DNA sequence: TGTGCCAGTAGAACGCAGAACTATGGCTACACCTTC. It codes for CASRTQNYGYTF.

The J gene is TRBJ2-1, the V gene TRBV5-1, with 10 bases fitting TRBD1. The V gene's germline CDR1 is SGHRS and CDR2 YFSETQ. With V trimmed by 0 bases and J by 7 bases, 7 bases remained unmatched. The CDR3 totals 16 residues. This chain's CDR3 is CASSLGPGQGINEQFF. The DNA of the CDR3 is TGCGCCAGCAGCTTGGGTCCGGGACAGGGGATTAATGAGCAGTTCTTC. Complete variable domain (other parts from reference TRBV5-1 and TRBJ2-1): KAGVTQTPRYLIKTRGQQVTLSCSPISGHRSVSWYQQTPGQGLQFLFEYFSETQRNKGNFPGRFSGRQFSNSRSEMNVSTLELGDSALYLCASSLGPGQGINEQFFGPGTRLTVL.

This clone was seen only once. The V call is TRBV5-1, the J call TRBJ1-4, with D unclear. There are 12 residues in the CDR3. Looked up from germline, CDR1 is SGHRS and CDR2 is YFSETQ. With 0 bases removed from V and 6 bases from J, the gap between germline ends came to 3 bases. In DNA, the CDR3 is TGCGCCAGCAGCTTGGATCATGAAAAACTGTTTTTT. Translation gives CASSLDHEKLFF.

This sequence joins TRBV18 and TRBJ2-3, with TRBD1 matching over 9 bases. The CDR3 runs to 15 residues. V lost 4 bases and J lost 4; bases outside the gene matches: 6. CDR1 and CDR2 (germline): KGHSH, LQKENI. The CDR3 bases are TGTGCCAGCTCACTCAGACAGGGGGAGTCAGATACGCAGTATTTT. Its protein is CASSLRQGESDTQYF.

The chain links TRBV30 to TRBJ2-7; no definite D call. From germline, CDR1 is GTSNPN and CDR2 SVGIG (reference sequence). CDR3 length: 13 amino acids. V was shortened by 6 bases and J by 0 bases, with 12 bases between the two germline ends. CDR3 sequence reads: CACTPQSSYEQYF. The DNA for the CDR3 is TGTGCCTGCACCCCGCAGAGCTCCTACGAGCAGTACTTC. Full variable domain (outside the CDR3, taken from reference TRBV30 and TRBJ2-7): SQTIHQWPATLVQPVGSPLSLECTVEGTSNPNLYWYRQAAGRGLQLLFYSVGIGQISSEVPQNLSASRPQDRQFILSSKKLLLSDSGFYLCACTPQSSYEQYFGPGTRLTVT.

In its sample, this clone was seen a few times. The chain's CDR3 is CAWSVAGTGYTF. In nucleotides, the CDR3 is TGTGCCTGGAGTGTAGCAGGCACGGGCTACACCTTC. This chain connects TRBV30 to TRBJ1-2; D is undetermined. V lost 0 bases, J lost 8 bases, and 10 bases lay in between. The CDR3 has 12 residues. The germline V gene has CDR1 GTSNPN and CDR2 SVGIG (reference sequence). Full variable domain (outside the CDR3, taken from reference TRBV30 and TRBJ1-2): SQTIHQWPATLVQPVGSPLSLECTVEGTSNPNLYWYRQAAGRGLQLLFYSVGIGQISSEVPQNLSASRPQDRQFILSSKKLLLSDSGFYLCAWSVAGTGYTFGSGTRLTVV.

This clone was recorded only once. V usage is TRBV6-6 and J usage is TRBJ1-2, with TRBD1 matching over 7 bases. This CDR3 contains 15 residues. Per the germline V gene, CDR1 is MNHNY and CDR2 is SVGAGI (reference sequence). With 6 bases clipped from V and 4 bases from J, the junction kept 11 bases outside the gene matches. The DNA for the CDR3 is TGTGCCAGCAGGTCCTCTGCTACAGGGGCCTATGGCTACACCTTC. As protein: CASRSSATGAYGYTF.

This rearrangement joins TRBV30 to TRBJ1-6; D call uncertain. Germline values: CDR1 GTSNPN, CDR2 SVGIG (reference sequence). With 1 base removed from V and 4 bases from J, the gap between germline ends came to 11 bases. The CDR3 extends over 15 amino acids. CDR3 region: CAWSGSSGYNSPLHF. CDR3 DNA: TGTGCCTGGAGTGGATCATCCGGTTATAATTCACCCCTCCACTTT.